This T cell receptor (beta chain) is from a study of glioma-infiltrating T cells. Study conclusions and caveats: Tissue-blood divergence was below expectation in non-neoplastic patients, above in gliomas. Very few CDR3 sequences were shared between tissue and blood.

Note on this clonotype: Its specificity is not known. One end of the junction is discordant with germline, which a read error may explain.

The iRepertoire nested amplicon-rescue multiplex PCR amplified TCR alpha and beta CDR3s from RNA. For one-step reverse transcription and amplification, roughly 95-400 ng of tissue mRNA or PBMC total RNA was used. TCRdb re-called the multiplex PCR reads with MiXCR, one entry per CDR3 protein. The sample holds about 1,000 distinct CDR3 sequences, less than 75% seen once. Sequencing was done on a sample of glioma tissue, nonneoplastic brain tissue, or PBMCs (not recorded which). The receptor's source is a human donor with low-grade glioma or glioblastoma, undergoing nonglioma brain surgery, or in good health (not recorded which).

The CDR3 sequence: CASSQEGNQDTQYF. The CDR3 coding sequence is TGTGCCAGCAGCCAAGAAGGCAACCAAGACACCCAGTACTTT. The rearrangement links TRBV2 to TRBJ2-5, with D unresolved. The germline gives CDR1 SNHLY, CDR2 FYNNEI. This CDR3 region has 14 residues.